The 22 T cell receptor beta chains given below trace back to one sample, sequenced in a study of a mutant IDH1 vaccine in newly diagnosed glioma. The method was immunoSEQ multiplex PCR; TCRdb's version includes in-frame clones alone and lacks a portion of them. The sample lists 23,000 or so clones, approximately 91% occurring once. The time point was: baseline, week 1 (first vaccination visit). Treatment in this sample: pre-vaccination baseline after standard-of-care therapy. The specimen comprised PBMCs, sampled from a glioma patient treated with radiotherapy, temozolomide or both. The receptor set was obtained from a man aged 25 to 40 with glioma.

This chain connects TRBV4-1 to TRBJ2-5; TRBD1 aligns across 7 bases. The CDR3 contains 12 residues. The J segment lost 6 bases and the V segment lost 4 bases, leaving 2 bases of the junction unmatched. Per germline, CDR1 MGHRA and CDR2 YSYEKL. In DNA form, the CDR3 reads TGCGCCAGCAGCCGGGACAGTCAGACCCAGTACTTC. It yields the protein CASSRDSQTQYF.

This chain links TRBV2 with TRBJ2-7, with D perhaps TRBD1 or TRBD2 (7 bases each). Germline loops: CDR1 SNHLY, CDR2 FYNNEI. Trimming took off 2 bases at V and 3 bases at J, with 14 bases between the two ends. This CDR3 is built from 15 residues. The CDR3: CASSEWEGARYEQYF. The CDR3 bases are TGTGCCAGCAGTGAATGGGAGGGGGCGCGCTACGAGCAGTACTTC.

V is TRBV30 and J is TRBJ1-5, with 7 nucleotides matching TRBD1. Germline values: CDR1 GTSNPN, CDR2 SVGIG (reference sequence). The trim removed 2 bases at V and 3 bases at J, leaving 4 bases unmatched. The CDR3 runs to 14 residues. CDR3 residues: CAWSYTGANQPQHF. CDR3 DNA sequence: TGTGCCTGGAGTTATACAGGGGCCAATCAGCCCCAGCATTTT.

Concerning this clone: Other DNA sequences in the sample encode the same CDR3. The CDR3 region is CASSGTSGSYEQYF. DNA for the CDR3: TGTGCCAGCAGCGGGACTAGCGGTTCCTACGAGCAGTACTTC. The V call is TRBV9, the J call TRBJ2-7; TRBD2 agrees at 10 bases. This CDR3 region has 14 residues. CDR1 and CDR2 (germline): SGDLS, YYNGEE. The J segment lost 1 base and the V segment lost 3 bases, leaving 1 base of the junction unmatched. Combining the CDR3 with reference TRBV9 and TRBJ2-7 gives the whole variable domain DSGVTQTPKHLITATGQRVTLRCSPRSGDLSVYWYQQSLDQGLQFLIQYYNGEERAKGNILERFSAQQFPDLHSELNLSSLELGDSALYFCASSGTSGSYEQYFGPGTRLTVT.

The CDR3 sequence: CASSVTDISGYTF. For the CDR3, the DNA is TGTGCCAGCAGTGTTACAGACATAAGTGGCTACACCTTC. V gene TRBV6-1 combines with J gene TRBJ1-2; D uncertain. This CDR3 has 13 residues. Germline assignment: CDR1 MNHNS and CDR2 SASEGT. V was trimmed by 4 bases and J by 7 bases, leaving 13 bases between them.

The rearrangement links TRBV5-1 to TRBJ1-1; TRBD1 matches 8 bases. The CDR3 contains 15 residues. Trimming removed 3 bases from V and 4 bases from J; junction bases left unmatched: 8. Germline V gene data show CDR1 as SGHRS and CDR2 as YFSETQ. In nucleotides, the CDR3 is TGCGCCAGCAGCTCCGGACAGGGAGGGTTCACTGAAGCTTTCTTT. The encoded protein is CASSSGQGGFTEAFF.

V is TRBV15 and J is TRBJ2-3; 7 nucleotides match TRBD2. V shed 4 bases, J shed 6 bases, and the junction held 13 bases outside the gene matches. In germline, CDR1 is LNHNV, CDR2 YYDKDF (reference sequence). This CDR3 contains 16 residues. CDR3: CATSNRDYRGGDTQYF. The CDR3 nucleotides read TGTGCCACCAGCAACCGGGACTACCGAGGAGGGGATACGCAGTATTTT.

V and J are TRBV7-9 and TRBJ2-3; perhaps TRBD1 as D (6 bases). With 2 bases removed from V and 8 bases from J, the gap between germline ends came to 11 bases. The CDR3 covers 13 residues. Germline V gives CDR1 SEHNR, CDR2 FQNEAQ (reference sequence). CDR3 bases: TGTGCCAGCAGCTTATACAGGGAAGGTACGCAGTATTTT. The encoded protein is CASSLYREGTQYF. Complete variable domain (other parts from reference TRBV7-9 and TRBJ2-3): DTGVSQNPRHKITKRGQNVTFRCDPISEHNRLYWYRQTLGQGPEFLTYFQNEAQLEKSRLLSDRFSAERPKGSFSTLEIQRTEQGDSAMYLCASSLYREGTQYFGPGTRLTVL.

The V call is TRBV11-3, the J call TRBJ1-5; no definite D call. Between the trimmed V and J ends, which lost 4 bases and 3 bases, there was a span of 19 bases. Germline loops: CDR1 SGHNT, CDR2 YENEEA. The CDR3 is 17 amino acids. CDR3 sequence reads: CASSSPGRTSFNQPQHF. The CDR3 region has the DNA TGTGCCAGCAGCTCTCCTGGACGGACTAGTTTCAATCAGCCCCAGCATTTT.

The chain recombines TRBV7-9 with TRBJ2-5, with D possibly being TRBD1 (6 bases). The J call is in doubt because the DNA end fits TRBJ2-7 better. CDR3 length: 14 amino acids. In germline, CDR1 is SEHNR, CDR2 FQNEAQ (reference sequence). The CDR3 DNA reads TGTGCCAGCAGCTTAGAGATGGACAGCTACGAGCAGTACTTC. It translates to CASSLEMDSYEQYF.

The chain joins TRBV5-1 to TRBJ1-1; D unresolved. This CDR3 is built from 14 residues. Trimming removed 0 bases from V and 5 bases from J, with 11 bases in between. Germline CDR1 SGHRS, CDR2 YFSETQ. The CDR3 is CASSLGRDGTEAFF. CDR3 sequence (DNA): TGCGCCAGCAGCTTGGGACGGGATGGGACTGAAGCTTTCTTT.

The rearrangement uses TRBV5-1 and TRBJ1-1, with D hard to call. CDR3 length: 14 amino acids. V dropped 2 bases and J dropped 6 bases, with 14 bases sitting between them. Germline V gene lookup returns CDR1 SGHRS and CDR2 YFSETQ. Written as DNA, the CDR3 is TGCGCCAGCAGCTTACTTGACGGGCACGCTGAAGCTTTCTTT. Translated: CASSLLDGHAEAFF.

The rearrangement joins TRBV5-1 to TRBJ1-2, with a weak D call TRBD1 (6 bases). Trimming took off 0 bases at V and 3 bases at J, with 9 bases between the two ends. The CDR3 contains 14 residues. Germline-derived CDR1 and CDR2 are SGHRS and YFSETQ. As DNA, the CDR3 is TGCGCCAGCAGCTTGGCTGGGGGCTACTATGGCTACACCTTC. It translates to CASSLAGGYYGYTF.

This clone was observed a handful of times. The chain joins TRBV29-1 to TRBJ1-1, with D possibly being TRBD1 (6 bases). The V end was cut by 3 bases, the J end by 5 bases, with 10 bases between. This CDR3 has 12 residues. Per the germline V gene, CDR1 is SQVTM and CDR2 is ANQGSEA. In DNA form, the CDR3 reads TGCAGCGTTGACGACAGGCGGACTGAAGCTTTCTTT. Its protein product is CSVDDRRTEAFF.

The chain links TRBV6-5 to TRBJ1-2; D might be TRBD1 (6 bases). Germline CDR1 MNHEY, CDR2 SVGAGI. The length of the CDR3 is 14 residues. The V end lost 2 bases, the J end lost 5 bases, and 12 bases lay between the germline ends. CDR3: CASSYAGTTYGYTF. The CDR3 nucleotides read TGTGCCAGCAGTTACGCCGGGACAACTTATGGCTACACCTTC.

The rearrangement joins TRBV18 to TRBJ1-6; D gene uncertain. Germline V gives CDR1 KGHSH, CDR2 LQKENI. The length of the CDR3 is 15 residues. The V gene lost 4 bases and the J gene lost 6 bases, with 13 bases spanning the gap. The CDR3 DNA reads TGTGCCAGCTCACTGTCCGGCTCAATTAATTCACCCCTCCACTTT. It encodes CASSLSGSINSPLHF.

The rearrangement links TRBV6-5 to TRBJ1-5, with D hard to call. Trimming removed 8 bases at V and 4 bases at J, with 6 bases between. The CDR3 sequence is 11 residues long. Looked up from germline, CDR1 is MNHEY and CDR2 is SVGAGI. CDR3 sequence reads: CASGRNQPQHF. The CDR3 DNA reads TGTGCCAGCGGACGAAATCAGCCCCAGCATTTT.

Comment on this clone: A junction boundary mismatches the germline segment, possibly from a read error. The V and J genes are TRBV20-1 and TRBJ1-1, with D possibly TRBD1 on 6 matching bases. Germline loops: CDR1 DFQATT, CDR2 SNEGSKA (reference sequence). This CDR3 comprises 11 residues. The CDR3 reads CSARQGFFAFF. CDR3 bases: TGCAGTGCTAGACAGGGGTTTTTTGCTTTTTTT.

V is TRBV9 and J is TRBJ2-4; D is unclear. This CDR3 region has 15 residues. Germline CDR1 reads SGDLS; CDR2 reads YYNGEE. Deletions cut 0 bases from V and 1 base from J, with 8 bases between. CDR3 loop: CASSVGRIAKNIQYF. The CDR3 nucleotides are TGTGCCAGCAGCGTAGGGCGCATCGCCAAAAACATTCAGTACTTC.

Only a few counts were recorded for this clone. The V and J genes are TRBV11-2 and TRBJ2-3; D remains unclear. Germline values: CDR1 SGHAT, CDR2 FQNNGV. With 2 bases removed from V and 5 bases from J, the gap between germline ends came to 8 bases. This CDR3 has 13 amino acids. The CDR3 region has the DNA TGTGCCAGCAGCTTAAATTTGGGAGATACGCAGTATTTT. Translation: CASSLNLGDTQYF.

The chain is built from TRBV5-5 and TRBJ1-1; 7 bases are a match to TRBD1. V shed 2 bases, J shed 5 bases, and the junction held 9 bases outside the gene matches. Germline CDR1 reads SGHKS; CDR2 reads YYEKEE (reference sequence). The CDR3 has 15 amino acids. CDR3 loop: CASSLIGTAGTEAFF. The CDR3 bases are TGTGCCAGCAGCTTAATCGGGACAGCGGGTACTGAAGCTTTCTTT.

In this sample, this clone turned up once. The CDR3 DNA sequence: TGTGCCAGCAGCCCCCCGACCCCAGATACGCAGTATTTT. It encodes CASSPPTPDTQYF. This rearrangement joins TRBV7-6 to TRBJ2-3; no definite D call. CDR3 size: 13 residues. The V gene's germline CDR1 is SGHVS and CDR2 FNYEAQ. V lost 5 bases and J lost 4, with 10 bases in between.